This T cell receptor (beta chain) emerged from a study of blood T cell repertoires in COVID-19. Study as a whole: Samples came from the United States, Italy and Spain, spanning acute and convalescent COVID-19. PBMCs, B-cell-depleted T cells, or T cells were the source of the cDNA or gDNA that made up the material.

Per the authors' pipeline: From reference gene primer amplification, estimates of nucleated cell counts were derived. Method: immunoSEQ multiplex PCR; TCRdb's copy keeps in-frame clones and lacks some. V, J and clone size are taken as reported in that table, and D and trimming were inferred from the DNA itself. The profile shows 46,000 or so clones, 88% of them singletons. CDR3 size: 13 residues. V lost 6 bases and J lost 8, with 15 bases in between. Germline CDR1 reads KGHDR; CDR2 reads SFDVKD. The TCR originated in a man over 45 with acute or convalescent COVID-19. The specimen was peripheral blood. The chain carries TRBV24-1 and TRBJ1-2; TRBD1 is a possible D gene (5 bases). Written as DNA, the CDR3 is TGTGCCACCAGTCTCCCTGGGGGGAGAGGCTACACCTTC. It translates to CATSLPGGRGYTF.